This T cell receptor beta chain was identified in a study of metastatic and nonmetastatic thyroid tumors. This clone was detected many times. TCRdb reassembled clones from the PCR reads with MiXCR. This table has approximately 82,000 clones, around 12% appearing once. All patients were treatment-naive before thyroid surgery. Sample: tumor tissue. This receptor was taken from a female donor with papillary thyroid cancer or a benign thyroid nodule (not recorded which). Some clones in this sample may be carry-over from other donors' samples.

The CDR3 protein is CATRVPGNYGYTF. CDR3 nucleotides: TGTGCCACCAGAGTTCCGGGGAACTATGGCTACACCTTC. V and J are TRBV15 and TRBJ1-2; D not certain. Looked up from germline, CDR1 is LNHNV and CDR2 is YYDKDF (reference sequence). CDR3 length: 13 residues. V lost 6 bases and J 2 bases, leaving 10 bases between the germline ends.